This T cell receptor beta chain was documented in a study of blood T cell repertoires in COVID-19. Looking at the study overall: Samples of COVID-19 (acute and convalescent) were obtained from the United States, Italy and Spain. From T cells, B-cell-depleted T cells, or PBMCs came the material, which was cDNA or gDNA.

Germline-derived CDR1 and CDR2 are MNHEY and SVGAGI. The V segment lost 6 bases and the J segment 6 bases; nucleotides outside the gene matches: 8. This CDR3 spans 14 amino acids. Methods used by the authors: Reference gene primer amplification gave estimated nucleated cell counts. Clones were read by immunoSEQ multiplex PCR, and TCRdb kept only the in-frame ones, dropping some. V and J calls and clone size follow that table, whereas D and trimming were derived from the DNA. The data show about 220,000 clones, about 80% seen once. The specimen sequenced was peripheral blood. The genes are TRBV6-5 and TRBJ2-4; TRBD1 matches 7 bases. The source of this sequence is a woman under 40 who had recovered from COVID-19. The CDR3 DNA follows: TGTGCCAGCAGATGGACGACAGGGTTAAACATTCAGTACTTC. Amino acid sequence: CASRWTTGLNIQYF.